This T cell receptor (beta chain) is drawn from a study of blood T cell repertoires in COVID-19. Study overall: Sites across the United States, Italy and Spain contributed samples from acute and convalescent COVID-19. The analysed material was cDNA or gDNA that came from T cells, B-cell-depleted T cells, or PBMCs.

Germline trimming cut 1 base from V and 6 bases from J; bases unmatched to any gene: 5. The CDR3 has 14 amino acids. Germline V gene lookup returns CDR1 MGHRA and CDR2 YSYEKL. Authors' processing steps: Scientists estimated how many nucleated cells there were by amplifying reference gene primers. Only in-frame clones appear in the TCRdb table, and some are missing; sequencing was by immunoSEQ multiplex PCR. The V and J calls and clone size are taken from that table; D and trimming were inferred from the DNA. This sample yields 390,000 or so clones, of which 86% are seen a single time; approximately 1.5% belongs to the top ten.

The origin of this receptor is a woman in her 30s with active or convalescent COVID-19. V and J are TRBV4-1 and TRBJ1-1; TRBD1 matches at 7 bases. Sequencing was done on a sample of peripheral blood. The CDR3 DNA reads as TGCGCCAGCAGCCAAGGAGACAGGGACCCTGAAGCTTTCTTT. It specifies CASSQGDRDPEAFF.